Presented here are 15 T cell receptor beta chains from one specimen sequenced in a study of persistence of HIV-infected CD4 T cells. The stimulus was an HIV-1 Gag 15-mer peptide pool, 0.85 to 1 ug/peptide/mL. CD4+ T cells upregulating both CD40 ligand and CD69 were sorted as responding cells. The immunoSEQ assay was version 4, run in survey mode. The protocol was immunoSEQ multiplex PCR, while the TCRdb copy is restricted to in-frame clones and leaves out a portion. The table records 20,000 to 25,000 clones, around 67% of them present only once. These TCRs are of unknown antigen specificity. The material sequenced was CD4+ T cells sorted from PBMCs after roughly 17-hour stimulation, taken from a patient who received antiretroviral therapy. Receptor source: an adult man with HIV who was CMV-seropositive.

This chain connects TRBV24-1 to TRBJ1-1, with no clear D. CDR1 is KGHDR and CDR2 is SFDVKD in the germline V gene. V lost 6 bases to trimming and J lost 8 bases, with 9 bases between them. This CDR3 is 11 amino acids long. CDR3 sequence (DNA): TGTGCCACCAGTTCCCCTAGCGAAGCTTTCTTT. As protein: CATSSPSEAFF.

The chain recombines TRBV24-1 with TRBJ2-3; 10 nucleotides agree with TRBD1. V shed 7 bases, J shed 5 bases, and the junction held 11 bases outside the gene matches. This CDR3 has 16 residues. Germline-derived CDR1 and CDR2 are KGHDR and SFDVKD. CDR3 DNA sequence: TGTGCCACCAGGTTCCCCGACAGGGGGCTAATAGATACGCAGTATTTT. Protein product: CATRFPDRGLIDTQYF.

The chain joins TRBV28 to TRBJ2-2, with D perhaps matching TRBD1 or TRBD2 (6 bases each). Germline V lookup: CDR1 MDHEN, CDR2 SYDVKM. Trimming took off 6 bases at V and 6 bases at J, with 17 bases between the two ends. This CDR3 has 15 amino acids. The CDR3 sequence is CASSTRRGHAGELFF. CDR3 nucleotides: TGTGCCAGCAGCACACGACGGGGGCACGCCGGGGAGCTGTTTTTT.

Regarding this clone: The sample carries other DNA sequences with the same CDR3. The chain carries TRBV7-3 and TRBJ2-3, with a tentative D call TRBD1 (6 bases). Germline assignment: CDR1 SGHTA and CDR2 FQGTGA. The CDR3 covers 15 residues. The germline V and J ends were trimmed by 2 bases and 0 bases, with 9 bases remaining between them. The CDR3 sequence is CASSLSRGSTDTQYF. CDR3 sequence (DNA): TGTGCCAGCAGCTTATCCAGGGGCAGCACAGATACGCAGTATTTT.

The rearrangement uses TRBV29-1 and TRBJ2-1; no reliable D call. CDR3 length: 13 amino acids. Germline CDR1 reads SQVTM; CDR2 reads ANQGSEA. Trimming took 7 bases from V and 4 from J, leaving 14 bases between them. CDR3 nucleotides: TGCAGCGCCCCCGGTGTTGGGTACAATGAGCAGTTCTTC. Translated: CSAPGVGYNEQFF.

The rearrangement uses TRBV10-1 and TRBJ2-3; 11 bases fit TRBD2. Per the germline V gene, CDR1 is WNHNN and CDR2 is SYGVQD (reference sequence). The CDR3 has 16 amino acids. Germline trimming cut 4 bases from V and 6 bases from J; bases unmatched to any gene: 9. The CDR3 loop reads CASSASLAGVYDTQYF. Written as DNA, the CDR3 is TGCGCCAGCAGTGCCTCACTAGCGGGGGTTTACGATACGCAGTATTTT.

This clone came up once. Here the CDR3 reads CASSDSGGYEQYF. The CDR3, as DNA: TGTGCCAGCAGTGATAGCGGGGGCTACGAGCAGTACTTC. The chain links TRBV6-1 to TRBJ2-7, with TRBD2 matching 9 bases. Germline V gene data show CDR1 as MNHNS and CDR2 as SASEGT. This CDR3 is built from 13 residues. J lost 3 bases, V lost 3 bases, and 0 bases had no gene match.

The genes are TRBV5-1 and TRBJ2-4, with TRBD2 identical over 15 bases. Germline trimming cut 1 base from V and 5 bases from J; bases unmatched to any gene: 13. The CDR3 runs to 20 residues. Germline V gene lookup returns CDR1 SGHRS and CDR2 YFSETQ. CDR3 residues: CASSLPPGLAGGQGQNIQYF. As DNA, the CDR3 is TGCGCCAGCAGCTTGCCACCGGGACTAGCGGGGGGCCAGGGGCAAAACATTCAGTACTTC.

This chain uses TRBV28 with TRBJ2-7; D call uncertain. V lost 3 bases and J 6 bases, leaving 18 bases between the germline ends. Germline V gene sequence: CDR1 MDHEN, CDR2 SYDVKM. This CDR3 is 15 amino acids long. The CDR3 region is CASSLHTSVATEQYF. In DNA form, the CDR3 reads TGTGCCAGCAGTTTGCATACGAGTGTCGCCACCGAGCAGTACTTC. Complete variable domain (other parts from reference TRBV28 and TRBJ2-7): DVKVTQSSRYLVKRTGEKVFLECVQDMDHENMFWYRQDPGLGLRLIYFSYDVKMKEKGDIPEGYSVSREKKERFSLILESASTNQTSMYLCASSLHTSVATEQYFGPGTRLTVT.

This chain uses TRBV24-1 with TRBJ1-3; D is unclear. The germline CDR1 and CDR2 sequences are KGHDR and SFDVKD. V was clipped by 0 bases and J by 4 bases, with 3 bases between them. The CDR3 extends over 13 amino acids. The CDR3 sequence: CATSDLRGNTIYF. The CDR3 bases are TGTGCCACCAGTGATTTGCGGGGAAACACCATATATTTT.

This clone has only one observation. This sequence joins TRBV19 and TRBJ2-2; TRBD2 matches 9 bases. The CDR3 consists of 15 residues. The germline V gene has CDR1 LNHDA and CDR2 SQIVND (reference sequence). J was trimmed by 6 bases and V by 8 bases; bases with no gene match: 10. The CDR3 protein is CASAPRRGGPGELFF. CDR3 DNA sequence: TGTGCCAGTGCCCCCAGGCGGGGGGGCCCCGGGGAGCTGTTTTTT.

There are a few counts of this clone. V is TRBV7-3 and J is TRBJ2-3; D is ambiguous. Germline loops: CDR1 SGHTA, CDR2 FQGTGA. This CDR3 is built from 15 residues. V dropped 2 bases and J dropped 0 bases, with 9 bases sitting between them. The chain's CDR3 is CASSLDPGSTDTQYF. The CDR3 region has the DNA TGTGCCAGCAGCTTAGACCCCGGGAGCACAGATACGCAGTATTTT.

The chain is built from TRBV6-1 and TRBJ1-2, with 11 bases aligning to TRBD1. Germline CDR1 MNHNS, CDR2 SASEGT. V lost 3 bases and J lost 4; bases outside the gene matches: 7. There are 16 residues in the CDR3. Here the CDR3 reads CASSDGQGAYGYGYTF. The DNA for the CDR3 is TGTGCCAGCAGTGACGGACAGGGGGCCTATGGCTATGGCTACACCTTC.

V gene TRBV5-1 combines with J gene TRBJ2-6; no reliable D call. V lost 0 bases, J lost 4 bases, and 17 bases lay in between. The CDR3 runs to 18 residues. The V gene's germline CDR1 is SGHRS and CDR2 YFSETQ. CDR3 DNA sequence: TGCGCCAGCAGCTTGGAAGGCCAGACCTACAAAGGGGCCAACGTCCTGACTTTC. This codes for CASSLEGQTYKGANVLTF.

This rearrangement joins TRBV28 to TRBJ2-7; maybe TRBD1 (6 bases). Trimming pared 5 bases from V and 6 bases from J, leaving 14 bases between. CDR3 length: 13 residues. Germline V gene lookup returns CDR1 MDHEN and CDR2 SYDVKM. The CDR3 loop is CASSLNRVGEQYF. CDR3 DNA: TGTGCCAGCAGTCTCAACAGGGTCGGCGAGCAGTACTTC.